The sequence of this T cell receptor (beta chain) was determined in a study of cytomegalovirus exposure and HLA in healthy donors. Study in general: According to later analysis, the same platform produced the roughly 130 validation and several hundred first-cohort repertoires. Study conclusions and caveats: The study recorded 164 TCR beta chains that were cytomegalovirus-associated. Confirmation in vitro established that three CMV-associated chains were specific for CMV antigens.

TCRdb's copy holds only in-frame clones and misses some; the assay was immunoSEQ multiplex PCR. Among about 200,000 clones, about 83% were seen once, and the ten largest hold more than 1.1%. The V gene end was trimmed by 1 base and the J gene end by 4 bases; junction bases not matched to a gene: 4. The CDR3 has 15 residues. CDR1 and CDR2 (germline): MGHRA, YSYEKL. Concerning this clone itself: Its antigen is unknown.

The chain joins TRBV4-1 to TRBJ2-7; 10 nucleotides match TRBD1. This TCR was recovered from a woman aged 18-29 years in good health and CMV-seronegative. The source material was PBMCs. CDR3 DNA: TGCGCCAGCAGCCAAGTGCGGACAGGGGGTTACGAGCAGTACTTC. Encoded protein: CASSQVRTGGYEQYF.